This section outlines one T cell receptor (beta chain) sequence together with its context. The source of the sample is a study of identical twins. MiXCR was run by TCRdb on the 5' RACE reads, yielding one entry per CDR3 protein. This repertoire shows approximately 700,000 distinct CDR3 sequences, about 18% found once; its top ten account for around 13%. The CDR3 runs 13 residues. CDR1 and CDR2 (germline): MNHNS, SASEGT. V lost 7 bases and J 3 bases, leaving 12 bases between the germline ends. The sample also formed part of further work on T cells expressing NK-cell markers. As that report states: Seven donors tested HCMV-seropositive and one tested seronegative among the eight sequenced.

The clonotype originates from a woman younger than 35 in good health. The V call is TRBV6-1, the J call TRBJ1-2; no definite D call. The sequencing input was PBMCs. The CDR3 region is CASKEGRYYGYTF. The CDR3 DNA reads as TGTGCCAGCAAGGAGGGCCGGTACTATGGCTACACCTTC.